These T cell receptor beta chains were read from a single sample in a study of blood T cell repertoires in COVID-19. The repertoire was sequenced with immunoSEQ multiplex PCR; TCRdb's copy has only in-frame clones and lacks some. The table lists roughly 240,000 clones, approximately 90% of them singletons. The sequenced material came from PBMCs or T cells enriched from blood (not recorded which). The source of these receptors is a woman aged 25 to 39 with acute COVID-19. Each CDR3 is given with its conserved first and last residue. A D gene is named only where the DNA matches it firmly. Expanded clones get a size class; other rows say once, few or many, or leave the size out.

D: TRBD1
size: .
J: TRBJ1-6
V: TRBV2
CDR3: CATLLGTANSPLHF
DNA: TGTGCCACCCTCCTCGGGACAGCAAATTCACCCCTCCACTTT

D: .
size: once
J: TRBJ1-1
V: TRBV4-3
CDR3: CASSPQRQATATEAFF
DNA: TGCGCCAGCAGCCCACAAAGGCAGGCGACGGCCACTGAAGCTTTCTTT

D: TRBD1
size: .
J: TRBJ1-2
V: TRBV2
CDR3: CASRSGTDYGYTF
DNA: TGTGCCAGCCGCTCCGGGACAGACTATGGCTACACCTTC

D: TRBD1
size: .
J: TRBJ1-1
V: TRBV5-1
CDR3: CASSLAPPGTGATEAFF
DNA: TGCGCCAGCAGCTTGGCCCCTCCCGGGACAGGGGCCACTGAAGCTTTCTTT

D: TRBD1
size: once
J: TRBJ2-7
V: TRBV4-3
CDR3: CASSPGTGSSYEQYF
DNA: TGCGCCAGCAGCCCGGGGACAGGGAGCTCCTACGAGCAGTACTTC

D: TRBD1
size: .
J: TRBJ1-1
V: TRBV18
CDR3: CASSRNRGENTEAFF
DNA: TGTGCCAGCTCACGCAACAGGGGCGAGAACACTGAAGCTTTCTTT

D: TRBD2
size: .
J: TRBJ2-7
V: TRBV6-6
CDR3: CASRPGLAGTYEQYF
DNA: TGTGCCAGCAGGCCCGGACTAGCGGGGACCTACGAGCAGTACTTC

D: TRBD1
size: .
J: TRBJ1-5
V: TRBV3-1/TRBV3-2
CDR3: CASSPGTGGSRSQPQHF
DNA: TGTGCCAGCAGTCCCGGGACAGGGGGCAGTAGAAGTCAGCCCCAGCATTTT

D: .
size: few
J: TRBJ2-7
V: TRBV27
CDR3: CASGTSGSYEQYF
DNA: TGTGCCAGCGGTACATCAGGATCCTACGAGCAGTACTTC

D: .
size: .
J: TRBJ2-5
V: TRBV7-9
CDR3: CASSLQETQYF
DNA: TGTGCCAGCAGCCTACAAGAGACCCAGTACTTC

D: TRBD1
size: .
J: TRBJ1-2
V: TRBV4-1
CDR3: CASRGVGRGLYGYTF
DNA: TGCGCCAGCAGAGGGGTCGGCAGGGGGCTCTATGGCTACACCTTC

D: .
size: .
J: TRBJ2-2
V: TRBV10-2
CDR3: CASRGHDGELFF
DNA: TGCGCCAGCAGGGGACATGACGGGGAGCTGTTTTTT

D: .
size: .
J: TRBJ2-2
V: TRBV7-2
CDR3: CASSYRVRGELFF
DNA: TGTGCCAGCAGCTATAGAGTGAGGGGGGAGCTGTTTTTT

D: TRBD1
size: .
J: TRBJ2-5
V: TRBV12-3/TRBV12-4
CDR3: CASRDTGGETQYF
DNA: TGTGCCAGCAGGGACACAGGGGGAGAGACCCAGTACTTC

D: TRBD2
size: .
J: TRBJ2-1
V: TRBV29-1
CDR3: CSVPRSGGASYNEQFF
DNA: TGCAGCGTTCCACGTAGCGGGGGGGCCTCCTACAATGAGCAGTTCTTC

D: TRBD1
size: once
J: TRBJ2-2
V: TRBV7-9
CDR3: CASSARQGIDTGELFF
DNA: TGTGCCAGCAGCGCCCGACAGGGCATTGACACCGGGGAGCTGTTTTTT

D: .
size: .
J: TRBJ1-1
V: TRBV29-1
CDR3: CSVDTGRFGGAFF
DNA: TGCAGCGTTGATACAGGTCGGTTTGGCGGAGCTTTCTTT

D: .
size: .
J: TRBJ1-1
V: TRBV19
CDR3: CASSWGVKNTEAFF
DNA: TGTGCCAGTAGTTGGGGAGTCAAGAACACTGAAGCTTTCTTT

D: .
size: .
J: TRBJ1-1
V: TRBV30
CDR3: CAWRELPEAFF
DNA: TGTGCCTGGAGAGAGCTCCCTGAAGCTTTCTTT

D: TRBD1
size: .
J: TRBJ1-2
V: TRBV27
CDR3: CASREGQGFYYGYTF
DNA: TGTGCCAGCAGAGAAGGACAGGGTTTTTACTATGGCTACACCTTC

D: .
size: .
J: TRBJ2-1
V: TRBV11-2
CDR3: CASSLDEGGSNEQFF
DNA: TGTGCCAGCAGCTTAGATGAGGGGGGGTCCAATGAGCAGTTCTTC

D: TRBD2
size: .
J: TRBJ2-3
V: TRBV27
CDR3: CASSYGTSGTDTQYF
DNA: TGTGCCAGCAGTTATGGGACTAGCGGGACTGATACGCAGTATTTT

D: .
size: .
J: TRBJ1-6
V: TRBV7-9
CDR3: CASSLKGASYNSPLHF
DNA: TGTGCCAGCAGCTTAAAGGGAGCCTCCTATAATTCACCCCTCCACTTT

D: TRBD1
size: few
J: TRBJ1-5
V: TRBV29-1
CDR3: CSVSTGAREPQHF
DNA: TGCAGCGTGTCAACAGGGGCGAGAGAGCCCCAGCATTTT